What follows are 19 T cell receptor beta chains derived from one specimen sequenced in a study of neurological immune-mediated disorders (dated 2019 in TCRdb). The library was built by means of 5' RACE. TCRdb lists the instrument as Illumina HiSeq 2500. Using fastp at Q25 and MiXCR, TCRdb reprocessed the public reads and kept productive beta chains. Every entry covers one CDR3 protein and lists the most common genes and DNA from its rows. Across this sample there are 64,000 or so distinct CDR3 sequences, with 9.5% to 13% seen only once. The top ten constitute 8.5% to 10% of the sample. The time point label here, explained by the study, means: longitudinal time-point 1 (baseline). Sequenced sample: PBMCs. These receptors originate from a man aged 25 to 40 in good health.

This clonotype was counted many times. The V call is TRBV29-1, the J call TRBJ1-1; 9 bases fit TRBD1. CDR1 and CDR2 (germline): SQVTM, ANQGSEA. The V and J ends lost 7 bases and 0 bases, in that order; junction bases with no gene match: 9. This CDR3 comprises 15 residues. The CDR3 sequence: CSAGRDRVMNTEAFF. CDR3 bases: TGCAGCGCTGGCCGGGACAGGGTAATGAACACTGAAGCTTTCTTT. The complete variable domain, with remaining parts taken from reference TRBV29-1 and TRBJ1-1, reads SAVISQKPSRDICQRGTSLTIQCQVDSQVTMMFWYRQQPGQSLTLIATANQGSEATYESGFVIDKFPISRPNLTFSTLTVSNMSPEDSSIYLCSAGRDRVMNTEAFFGQGTRLTVV.

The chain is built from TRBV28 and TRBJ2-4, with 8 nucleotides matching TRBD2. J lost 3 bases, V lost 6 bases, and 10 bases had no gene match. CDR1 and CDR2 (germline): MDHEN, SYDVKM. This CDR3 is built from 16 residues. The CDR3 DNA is TGTGCCAGCAGGCTGACGGGGGGGAAAGACAAAAACATTCAGTACTTC. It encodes CASRLTGGKDKNIQYF.

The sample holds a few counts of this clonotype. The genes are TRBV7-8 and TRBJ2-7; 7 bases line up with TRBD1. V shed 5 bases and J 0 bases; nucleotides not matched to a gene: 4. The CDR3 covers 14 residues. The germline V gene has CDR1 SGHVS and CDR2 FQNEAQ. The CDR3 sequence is CASSIGQVSYEQYF. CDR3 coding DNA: TGTGCCAGCAGCATCGGACAGGTCTCCTACGAGCAGTACTTC.

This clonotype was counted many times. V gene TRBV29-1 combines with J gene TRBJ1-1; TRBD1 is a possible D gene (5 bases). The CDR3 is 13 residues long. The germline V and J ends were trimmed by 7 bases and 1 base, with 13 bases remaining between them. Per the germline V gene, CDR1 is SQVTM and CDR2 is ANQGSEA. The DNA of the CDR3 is TGCAGCGCAACCGGGACTCGGAACACTGAAGCTTTCTTT. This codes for CSATGTRNTEAFF.

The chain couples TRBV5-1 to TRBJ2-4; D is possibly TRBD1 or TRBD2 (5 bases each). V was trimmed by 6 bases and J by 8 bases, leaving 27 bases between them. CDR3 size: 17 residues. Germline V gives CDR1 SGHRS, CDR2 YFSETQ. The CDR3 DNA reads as TGCGCCAGCAAACCCTTAGCCGCAGGGCCGAGGGGTGACATTCAGTACTTC. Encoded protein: CASKPLAAGPRGDIQYF.

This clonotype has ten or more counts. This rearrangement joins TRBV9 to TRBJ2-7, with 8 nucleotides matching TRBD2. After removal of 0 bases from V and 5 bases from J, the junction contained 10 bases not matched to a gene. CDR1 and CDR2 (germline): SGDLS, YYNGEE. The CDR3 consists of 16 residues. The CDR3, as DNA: TGTGCCAGCAGCGTAGACGGGAGGGCCCCTTCCAACGAGCAGTACTTC. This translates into CASSVDGRAPSNEQYF.

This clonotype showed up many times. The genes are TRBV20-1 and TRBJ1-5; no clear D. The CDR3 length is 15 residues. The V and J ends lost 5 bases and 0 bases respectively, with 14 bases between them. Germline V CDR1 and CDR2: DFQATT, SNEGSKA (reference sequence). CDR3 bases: TGCAGTGCTGAGACGACGGAATATAGCAATCAGCCCCAGCATTTT. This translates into CSAETTEYSNQPQHF.

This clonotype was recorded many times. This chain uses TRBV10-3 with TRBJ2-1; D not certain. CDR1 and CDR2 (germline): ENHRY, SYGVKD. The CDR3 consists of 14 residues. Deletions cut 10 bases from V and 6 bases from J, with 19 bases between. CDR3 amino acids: CATTDSRVGNEQFF. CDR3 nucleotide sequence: TGTGCCACTACGGATAGCCGGGTGGGCAATGAGCAGTTCTTC.

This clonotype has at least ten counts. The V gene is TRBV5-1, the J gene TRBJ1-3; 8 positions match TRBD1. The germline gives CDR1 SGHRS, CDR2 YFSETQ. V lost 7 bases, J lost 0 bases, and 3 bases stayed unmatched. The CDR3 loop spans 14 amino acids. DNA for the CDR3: TGCGCCAGCGCAGGGGGCTACTCTGGAAACACCATATATTTT. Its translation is CASAGGYSGNTIYF.

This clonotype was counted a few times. In DNA, the CDR3 is TGTGCCAGCTCACCACTCGGGACCGGGACCCTCGCCCCGCGGGCATACGAGCAGTACTTC. Translation gives CASSPLGTGTLAPRAYEQYF. V usage is TRBV18 and J usage is TRBJ2-7; D may be TRBD1 or TRBD2 (5 bases each). Trimming pared 1 base from V and 4 bases from J, leaving 29 bases between. From germline, CDR1 is KGHSH and CDR2 LQKENI. This CDR3 is built from 20 residues.

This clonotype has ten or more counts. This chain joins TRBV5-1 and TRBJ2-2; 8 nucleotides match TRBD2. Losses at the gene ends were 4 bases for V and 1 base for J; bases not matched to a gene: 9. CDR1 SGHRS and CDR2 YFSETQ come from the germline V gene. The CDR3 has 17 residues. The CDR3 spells CASSQIGGRKNTGELFF. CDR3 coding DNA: TGCGCCAGCAGCCAGATAGGCGGGAGGAAGAACACCGGGGAGCTGTTTTTT.

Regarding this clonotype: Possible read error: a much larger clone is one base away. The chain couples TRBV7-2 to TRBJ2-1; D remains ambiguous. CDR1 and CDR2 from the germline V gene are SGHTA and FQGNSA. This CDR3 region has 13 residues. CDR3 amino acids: CASSHGVYNEQLF. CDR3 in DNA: TGTGCCAGCAGCCATGGGGTTTACAATGAGCAGTTATTC.

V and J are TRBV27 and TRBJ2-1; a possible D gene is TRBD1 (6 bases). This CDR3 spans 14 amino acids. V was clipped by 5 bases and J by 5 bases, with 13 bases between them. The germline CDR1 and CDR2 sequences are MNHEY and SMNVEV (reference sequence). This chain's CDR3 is CASSLDRRNNEQFF. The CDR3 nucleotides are TGTGCCAGCAGTCTAGACAGGCGGAACAATGAGCAGTTCTTC.

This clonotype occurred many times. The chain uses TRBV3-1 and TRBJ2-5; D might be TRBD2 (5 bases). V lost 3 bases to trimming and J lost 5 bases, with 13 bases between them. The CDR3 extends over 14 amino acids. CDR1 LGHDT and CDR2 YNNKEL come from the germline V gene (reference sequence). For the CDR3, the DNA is TGTGCCAGCAGCCACGAAATAGCGTGGGAGACCCAGTACTTC. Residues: CASSHEIAWETQYF.

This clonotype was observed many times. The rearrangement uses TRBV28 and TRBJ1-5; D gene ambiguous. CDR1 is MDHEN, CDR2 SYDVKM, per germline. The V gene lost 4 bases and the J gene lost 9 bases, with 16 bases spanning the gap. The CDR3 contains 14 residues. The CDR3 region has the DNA TGTGCCAGCAGTTATAAGGTGGGGATCTCGCCCCAGCATTTT. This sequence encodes CASSYKVGISPQHF.

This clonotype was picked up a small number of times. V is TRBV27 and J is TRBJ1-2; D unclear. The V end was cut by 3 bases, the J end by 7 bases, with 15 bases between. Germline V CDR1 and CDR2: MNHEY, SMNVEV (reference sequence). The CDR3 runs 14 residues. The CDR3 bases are TGTGCCAGCAGTTTTTTGGGCCAAGAGGGTGGCTACACCTTC. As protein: CASSFLGQEGGYTF.

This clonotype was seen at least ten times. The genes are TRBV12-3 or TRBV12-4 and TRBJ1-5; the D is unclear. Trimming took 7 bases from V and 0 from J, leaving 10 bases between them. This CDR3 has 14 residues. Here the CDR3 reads CASTINYSNQPQHF. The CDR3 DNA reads TGTGCCAGCACCATCAACTATAGCAATCAGCCCCAGCATTTT.

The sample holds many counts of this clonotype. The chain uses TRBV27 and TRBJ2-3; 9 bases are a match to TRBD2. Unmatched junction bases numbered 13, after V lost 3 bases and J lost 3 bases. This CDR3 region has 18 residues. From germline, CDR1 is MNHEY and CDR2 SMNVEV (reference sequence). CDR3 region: CASSFSSEAGGPTDTQYF. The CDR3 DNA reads TGTGCCAGCAGTTTTTCGAGTGAGGCGGGAGGGCCAACAGATACGCAGTATTTT.

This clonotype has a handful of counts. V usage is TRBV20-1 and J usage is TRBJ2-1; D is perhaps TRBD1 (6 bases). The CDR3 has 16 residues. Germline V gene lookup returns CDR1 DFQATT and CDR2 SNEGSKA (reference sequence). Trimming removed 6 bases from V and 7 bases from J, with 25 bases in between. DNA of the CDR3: TGCAGTGCCCCAACCCTTCAGGGGTGGTCGGGTAATGAGCAGTTCTTC. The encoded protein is CSAPTLQGWSGNEQFF.